The 23 T cell receptor beta chains given below trace back to one sample, sequenced in a study of blood T cell repertoires in COVID-19. The table came from immunoSEQ multiplex PCR; TCRdb's copy has only in-frame clones and leaves some out. The sample records some 140,000 clones, about 70% being singletons. Material: peripheral blood. These receptors all stem from a man aged 80 or over with acute or convalescent COVID-19.

This chain joins TRBV6-1 and TRBJ1-5, with TRBD1 matching 11 bases. The length of the CDR3 is 16 residues. In germline, CDR1 is MNHNS, CDR2 SASEGT. V trimming: 4 bases; J trimming: 6 bases; junction bases outside the gene matches: 8. The CDR3 protein is CASSGRTGGLGQPQHF. DNA for the CDR3: TGTGCCAGCAGTGGAAGGACAGGGGGCTTGGGTCAGCCCCAGCATTTT.

This clone was picked up a small number of times. CDR3 protein: CATSSPGQPADEQYF. The DNA for the CDR3 is TGTGCCACCAGCTCTCCGGGACAGCCGGCCGACGAGCAGTACTTC. V usage is TRBV15 and J usage is TRBJ2-7; TRBD1 agrees at 7 bases. CDR3 size: 15 residues. V was pared by 5 bases and J by 5 bases, with 12 bases of the junction left unmatched. Germline loops: CDR1 LNHNV, CDR2 YYDKDF (reference sequence).

The V and J genes are TRBV7-2 and TRBJ2-7, with TRBD2 matching 9 bases. The CDR3 loop spans 18 amino acids. V shed 1 base, J shed 5 bases, and the junction held 15 bases outside the gene matches. Looked up from germline, CDR1 is SGHTA and CDR2 is FQGNSA. CDR3 coding DNA: TGTGCCAGCAGCTTAGTTCCCCTAGCCAGCGGGGGGCCAAACGAGCAGTACTTC. Encoded protein: CASSLVPLASGGPNEQYF.

This rearrangement joins TRBV5-1 to TRBJ2-1; D is unresolved. Germline CDR1 is SGHRS and CDR2 is YFSETQ. Trimming pared 5 bases from V and 0 bases from J, leaving 12 bases between. The CDR3 contains 15 residues. In DNA form, the CDR3 reads TGCGCCAGCAGTACGTCACTGAGCTCCTACAATGAGCAGTTCTTC. Amino acids: CASSTSLSSYNEQFF.

The chain is built from TRBV6-5 and TRBJ2-5, with TRBD1 identical over 8 bases. CDR3 length: 15 amino acids. Germline-derived CDR1 and CDR2 are MNHEY and SVGAGI. The junction had 7 bases not matched to a gene; V was cut back by 2 bases and J by 5 bases. The CDR3 nucleotides are TGTGCCAGCAGTTACGCCAGGGGGCGCGCGGAGACCCAGTACTTC. It encodes CASSYARGRAETQYF.

The chain employs TRBV7-9 and TRBJ2-7; possibly TRBD1 for D (6 bases). The CDR3 spans 15 residues. The germline gives CDR1 SEHNR, CDR2 FQNEAQ (reference sequence). Between the trimmed V and J ends, which lost 1 base and 6 bases, there was a span of 16 bases. CDR3 sequence reads: CASSLDRVPWGEQYF. The DNA of the CDR3 is TGTGCCAGCAGCTTAGACAGGGTTCCTTGGGGCGAGCAGTACTTC.

The V call is TRBV9, the J call TRBJ1-4; tentative D call: TRBD1 (6 bases). Trimming took off 0 bases at V and 5 bases at J, with 8 bases between the two ends. The germline CDR1 and CDR2 sequences are SGDLS and YYNGEE. CDR3 length equals 14 residues. The CDR3 loop reads CASSVGTENEKLFF. In nucleotides, the CDR3 is TGTGCCAGCAGCGTAGGGACAGAAAATGAAAAACTGTTTTTT.

The genes are TRBV5-4 and TRBJ2-5, with TRBD2 identical over 10 bases. CDR3 length: 16 amino acids. The trim removed 1 base at V and 1 base at J, leaving 4 bases unmatched. Germline V gene sequence: CDR1 SGHNT, CDR2 YYREEE (reference sequence). CDR3 residues: CASSLLAGGRQETQYF. For the CDR3, the DNA is TGTGCCAGCAGCTTGTTAGCGGGGGGACGCCAAGAGACCCAGTACTTC.

The chain combines TRBV27 with TRBJ2-5, with 7 bases that match TRBD2. Trimming removed 5 bases from V and 1 base from J; junction bases left unmatched: 10. CDR1 is MNHEY, CDR2 SMNVEV, per germline (reference sequence). This CDR3 is built from 16 residues. Here the CDR3 DNA reads TGTGCCAGCAGTCTCTACCAGCGGGGCCTCCAAGAGACCCAGTACTTC. Protein product: CASSLYQRGLQETQYF.

The genes are TRBV6-5 and TRBJ2-3; 7 bases agree with TRBD2. The CDR3 has 14 residues. The J segment lost 6 bases and the V segment lost 6 bases, leaving 9 bases of the junction unmatched. In germline, CDR1 is MNHEY, CDR2 SVGAGI. CDR3 in amino acids: CASSRGLGGDTQYF. CDR3 in DNA: TGTGCCAGCAGCCGAGGACTGGGGGGGGATACGCAGTATTTT.

The genes are TRBV7-9 and TRBJ1-1; 8 bases line up with TRBD1. Trimming took 2 bases from V and 3 from J; bases not matched to a gene: 11. In germline, CDR1 is SEHNR, CDR2 FQNEAQ (reference sequence). CDR3 length equals 17 residues. The CDR3 here is CASSLSPAGGGYTEAFF. CDR3 in DNA: TGTGCCAGCAGCTTATCCCCCGCAGGGGGCGGTTACACTGAAGCTTTCTTT.

The gene calls are TRBV30 and TRBJ2-2; possible D gene TRBD2, 5 bases. The CDR3 totals 14 residues. Germline V gene data show CDR1 as GTSNPN and CDR2 as SVGIG (reference sequence). V was trimmed by 3 bases and J by 7 bases, leaving 15 bases between them. The CDR3 loop reads CAWRGEGEIGELFF. The CDR3 region has the DNA TGTGCCTGGAGAGGAGAGGGTGAGATCGGGGAGCTGTTTTTT.

The J gene is TRBJ2-3, the V gene TRBV7-9; 9 nucleotides line up with TRBD1. The V and J ends lost 5 bases and 0 bases, in that order; junction bases with no gene match: 6. This CDR3 comprises 16 residues. CDR1 is SEHNR and CDR2 is FQNEAQ in the germline V gene (reference sequence). The CDR3 loop is CASSRTGGLSTDTQYF. The CDR3 DNA reads TGTGCCAGCAGCCGTACAGGGGGCCTGAGCACAGATACGCAGTATTTT.

The V and J genes are TRBV7-2 and TRBJ1-5; D is perhaps TRBD1 (6 bases). Germline V CDR1 and CDR2: SGHTA, FQGNSA. V gave up 5 bases and J gave up 2 bases, with 13 bases separating them. CDR3 length: 15 residues. The CDR3 reads CASSLSRGGNQPQHF. DNA for the CDR3: TGTGCCAGCAGCCTGAGCAGGGGAGGCAATCAGCCCCAGCATTTT.

The chain joins TRBV10-3 to TRBJ1-1; possible D gene TRBD1, 5 bases. The length of the CDR3 is 17 residues. The germline V gene has CDR1 ENHRY and CDR2 SYGVKD. V lost 5 bases, J lost 1 base, and 20 bases lay in between. In nucleotides, the CDR3 is TGTGCCATCAGTCACTCCTGGGGGGGAGGGAGGAACACTGAAGCTTTCTTT. Its protein product is CAISHSWGGGRNTEAFF.

This chain links TRBV4-2 with TRBJ2-2; D unresolved. Germline V gene lookup returns CDR1 LGHNA and CDR2 YNFKEQ. V was pared by 0 bases and J by 0 bases, with 14 bases between. The CDR3 covers 18 residues. In DNA form, the CDR3 reads TGTGCCAGCAGCCAAGAGGGCAGTCACTCCGCGAACACCGGGGAGCTGTTTTTT. It codes for CASSQEGSHSANTGELFF.

This clone is a singleton in its sample. V is TRBV4-3 and J is TRBJ2-1, with 9 bases that match TRBD2. Germline V gene sequence: CDR1 LGHNA, CDR2 YSLEER. The CDR3 is 15 amino acids. Trimming removed 4 bases from V and 7 bases from J; junction bases left unmatched: 8. The CDR3 coding sequence is TGCGCCAGCAGCCGCGGGGTAGCGGGGGAGAATGAGCAGTTCTTC. Protein product: CASSRGVAGENEQFF.

This clone showed up just once. V gene TRBV7-6 combines with J gene TRBJ2-5; D possibly corresponds to TRBD2 (6 bases). The CDR3 runs to 13 residues. V was clipped by 0 bases and J by 4 bases, with 6 bases between them. Looked up from germline, CDR1 is SGHVS and CDR2 is FNYEAQ. The CDR3 DNA is TGTGCCAGCAGCTTAGCGGAGGGAGAGACCCAGTACTTC. Translating gives CASSLAEGETQYF.

The chain links TRBV5-5 to TRBJ2-3, with 7 bases identical to TRBD1. CDR1 and CDR2 (germline): SGHKS, YYEKEE (reference sequence). Trimming took 5 bases from V and 3 from J; bases not matched to a gene: 6. The CDR3 consists of 14 residues. The DNA for the CDR3 is TGTGCCAGCAGGGCAGGGGGACCGACAGATACGCAGTATTTT. It specifies CASRAGGPTDTQYF. Variable domain in full (rest from reference TRBV5-5 and TRBJ2-3): DAGVTQSPTHLIKTRGQQVTLRCSPISGHKSVSWYQQVLGQGPQFIFQYYEKEERGRGNFPDRFSARQFPNYSSELNVNALLLGDSALYLCASRAGGPTDTQYFGPGTRLTVL.

The rearrangement links TRBV7-9 to TRBJ2-2, with TRBD2 matching over 8 bases. CDR1 and CDR2 (germline): SEHNR, FQNEAQ (reference sequence). CDR3 size: 16 residues. V dropped 6 bases and J dropped 7; count of bases not matched to a gene: 13. Here the CDR3 reads CASSVSGTIGIGELFF. As DNA, the CDR3 is TGTGCCAGCAGTGTTAGCGGGACCATAGGAATCGGGGAGCTGTTTTTT.

V usage is TRBV7-2 and J usage is TRBJ1-2; the match to TRBD1 covers 9 bases. Trimming removed 2 bases from V and 4 bases from J; junction bases left unmatched: 11. The CDR3 consists of 17 residues. Germline CDR1 and CDR2: SGHTA and FQGNSA. CDR3 region: CASSLSGTGFLPYGYTF. For the CDR3, the DNA is TGTGCCAGCAGCTTATCCGGGACAGGGTTTTTGCCCTATGGCTACACCTTC.

The chain links TRBV11-2 to TRBJ2-2; D not resolved. Trimming took 0 bases from V and 6 from J, leaving 11 bases between them. The germline V gene encodes CDR1 SGHAT and CDR2 FQNNGV. This CDR3 contains 15 residues. CDR3 DNA sequence: TGTGCCAGCAGCTTAGACCCTACGCCGGCCGGGGAGCTGTTTTTT. It yields the protein CASSLDPTPAGELFF.

V and J are TRBV13 and TRBJ2-5; 13 bases are a match to TRBD2. Germline CDR1 and CDR2: PRHDT and FYEKMQ (reference sequence). J was trimmed by 1 base and V by 5 bases; bases with no gene match: 1. The CDR3 length is 15 residues. The CDR3: CASSRTSGGQETQYF. The CDR3 nucleotides are TGTGCCAGCAGCAGGACTAGCGGGGGCCAAGAGACCCAGTACTTC.